One sample yielded the 9 T cell receptor beta chains listed below, sequenced in a study of long-term antiretroviral therapy in people with HIV. Sequencing relied on immunoSEQ assay v3.0, run at survey level. The table came from immunoSEQ multiplex PCR; TCRdb's copy has only in-frame clones and leaves some out. This sample has some 16,000 clones, with around 83% found just once. This material consisted of unsorted PBMCs, taken 0.5 years after starting antiretroviral therapy. The receptors here all came from a woman between 40 and 55 years old with HIV.

The genes are TRBV5-1 and TRBJ2-7; D call uncertain. This CDR3 is built from 11 residues. Germline CDR1 and CDR2: SGHRS and YFSETQ. V was clipped by 7 bases and J by 0 bases, with 5 bases between them. The CDR3 DNA reads TGCGCCAGCGGTAGCTCCTACGAGCAGTACTTC. Residues: CASGSSYEQYF.

This rearrangement joins TRBV10-3 to TRBJ2-7; 8 bases align to TRBD2. Germline V lookup: CDR1 ENHRY, CDR2 SYGVKD. The V segment lost 10 bases and the J segment 1 base; nucleotides outside the gene matches: 9. The CDR3 extends over 14 amino acids. CDR3 nucleotide sequence: TGTGCCACGACCTCACTAGCGGATTCCTACGAGCAGTACTTC. As protein: CATTSLADSYEQYF.

CDR3 residues: CASSKLAEIYEQYF. The DNA for the CDR3 is TGTGCCAGCAGTAAACTAGCGGAGATTTACGAGCAGTACTTC. The chain employs TRBV28 and TRBJ2-7, with TRBD2 matching 8 bases. Germline values: CDR1 MDHEN, CDR2 SYDVKM. Trimming at V came to 5 bases and at J to 4 bases, leaving 7 bases not matched to a gene. The CDR3 totals 14 residues.

The rearrangement uses TRBV5-1 and TRBJ2-1; 7 nucleotides agree with TRBD1. This CDR3 region has 15 residues. Unmatched junction bases numbered 6, after V lost 6 bases and J lost 0 bases. Germline loops: CDR1 SGHRS, CDR2 YFSETQ. CDR3 DNA sequence: TGCGCCAGCAACTCAGAGGGGGCCTCCTACAATGAGCAGTTCTTC. The encoded protein is CASNSEGASYNEQFF.

The chain recombines TRBV4-1 with TRBJ2-7; 8 bases are shared with TRBD2. This CDR3 is 16 amino acids long. CDR1 and CDR2 from the germline V gene are MGHRA and YSYEKL. V lost 3 bases and J lost 1; bases outside the gene matches: 8. CDR3 protein: CASSHLGGTRSYEQYF. In DNA, the CDR3 is TGCGCCAGCAGCCATCTCGGCGGGACTAGATCCTACGAGCAGTACTTC.

The CDR3 nucleotides read TGTGCCAGCAGTTTATTAGACACTGAAGCTTTCTTT. It encodes CASSLLDTEAFF. The rearrangement joins TRBV28 to TRBJ1-1; D remains ambiguous. From germline, CDR1 is MDHEN and CDR2 SYDVKM. V was clipped by 1 base and J by 3 bases, with 3 bases between them. This CDR3 has 12 amino acids.

Only a few counts were recorded for this clone. This chain links TRBV25-1 with TRBJ1-2; D might be TRBD1 (5 bases). The V and J ends lost 6 bases and 0 bases respectively, with 11 bases between them. Looked up from germline, CDR1 is MGHDK and CDR2 is SYGVNS. The CDR3 totals 14 residues. The CDR3, as DNA: TGTGCCAGCAGCGACGACAGTACTAACTATGGCTACACCTTC. The encoded protein is CASSDDSTNYGYTF.

DNA of the CDR3: TGTGCCAGCACGTACGGGGTGGGGGGTTTAATTGGGCAGTTCTTC. Encoded protein: CASTYGVGGLIGQFF. V usage is TRBV5-4 and J usage is TRBJ2-1; the D gene is possibly TRBD2 (6 bases). This CDR3 spans 15 amino acids. V lost 6 bases, J lost 12 bases, and 25 bases lay in between. CDR1 is SGHNT, CDR2 YYREEE, per germline (reference sequence). The variable domain in full, with the rest retrieved from reference TRBV5-4 and TRBJ2-1, is ETGVTQSPTHLIKTRGQQVTLRCSSQSGHNTVSWYQQALGQGPQFIFQYYREEENGRGNFPPRFSGLQFPNYSSELNVNALELDDSALYLCASTYGVGGLIGQFFGPGTRLTVL.

The chain recombines TRBV6-5 with TRBJ2-7; TRBD2 matches at 7 bases. From germline, CDR1 is MNHEY and CDR2 SVGAGI. Trimming at V came to 6 bases and at J to 7 bases, leaving 9 bases not matched to a gene. CDR3 length equals 13 residues. The CDR3 here is CASSSGNQWEQYF. DNA for the CDR3: TGTGCCAGCAGCAGCGGGAACCAGTGGGAGCAGTACTTC.